Sequencing of this T cell receptor beta chain was carried out in a study of blood T cells in healthy people across ages. This CDR3 spans 15 amino acids. The junction had 5 bases not matched to a gene; V was cut back by 5 bases and J by 3 bases. Germline loops: CDR1 MDHEN, CDR2 SYDVKM. A second 7 to 11 cycle PCR used barcoded and J-beta primers. TCRdb recomputed calls from the 5' RACE reads with MiXCR, one row per CDR3 protein. Seen here are about 1.5 million distinct CDR3 sequences, roughly 43% observed once, and the top ten hold approximately 4%. About this clonotype: The antigen is not known.

Study-wide findings and caveats: Researchers report that TCR beta diversity correlated strongly with naive T cell percentage.

This sequence was found in a woman aged 18-35 years in good health. The V call is TRBV28, the J call TRBJ1-4; 8 nucleotides line up with TRBD1. The sample was blood. CDR3 bases: TGTGCCAGCAGTAGCACAGGGGGGGCTAATGAAAAACTGTTTTTT. It encodes CASSSTGGANEKLFF.